This T cell receptor (beta chain) appears in the sequencing data of a study of shared clonotypes between healthy human individuals. Memory CD4+ cells were the fraction left after CD45RA+ naive selection. As for this clone: Its matching antigen is unknown.

Overall study findings and caveats: Researchers found naive subsets generally carried larger estimated richness than memory subsets.

The V and J ends lost 8 bases and 2 bases, in that order; junction bases with no gene match: 11. The CDR3 totals 15 residues. CDR1 is MNHEY, CDR2 SMNVEV, per germline (reference sequence). Some clones are missing from TCRdb's copy, which holds only in-frame ones; the method was immunoSEQ multiplex PCR. Of over a million clones detected, 78% appear once; the ten largest clones hold approximately 0.52%. Input material: memory CD4+ T cells from PBMCs. Subset defined: CD45RA-negative fraction. The chain has TRBV27 and TRBJ2-7; 8 bases line up with TRBD2. This clonotype was obtained from a man younger than 30 in good health. Some clones in this sample may be carry-over from other donors' samples. The CDR3 here is CASGAIAGSPYEQYF. The CDR3 DNA reads TGTGCCAGCGGAGCGATAGCGGGATCCCCCTACGAGCAGTACTTC.